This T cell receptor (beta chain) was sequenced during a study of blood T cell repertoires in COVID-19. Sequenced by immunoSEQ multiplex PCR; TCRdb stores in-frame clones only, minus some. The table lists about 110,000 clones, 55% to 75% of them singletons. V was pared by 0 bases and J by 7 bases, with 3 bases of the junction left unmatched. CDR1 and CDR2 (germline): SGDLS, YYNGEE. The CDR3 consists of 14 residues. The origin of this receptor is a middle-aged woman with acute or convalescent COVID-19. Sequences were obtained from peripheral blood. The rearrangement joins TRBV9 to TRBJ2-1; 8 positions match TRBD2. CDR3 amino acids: CASSVEAGVNEQFF. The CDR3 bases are TGTGCCAGCAGCGTAGAAGCGGGGGTAAATGAGCAGTTCTTC.